The 7 T cell receptor beta chains below all came from one sample that was sequenced in a study of technical replicates of blood from a few donors (dated by TCRdb to 2016 to 2017). Receptor libraries were prepared by the immunoSEQ multiplex PCR assay. TCRdb carries this immuneACCESS record with in-frame sequences only. Its versions omit some clonotypes, under half of them owing to an unresolved V gene in the studies checked, with the rest unexplained. A total of about 16,000 clones appear in this sample, 86% of them only once. The ten top clones hold 11% of the sample. The sample comprised PBMCs. The receptors derive from a human donor in good health.

The chain combines TRBV7-6 with TRBJ2-2; no clear D gene. This CDR3 has 15 residues. The V gene's germline CDR1 is SGHVS and CDR2 FNYEAQ. V was pared by 5 bases and J by 2 bases, with 12 bases between. The CDR3: CASSKWATNTGELFF. CDR3 coding DNA: TGTGCCAGCAGCAAATGGGCAACCAACACCGGGGAGCTGTTTTTT.

The V gene is TRBV7-3, the J gene TRBJ2-7, with TRBD2 matching 13 bases. The germline V gene encodes CDR1 SGHTA and CDR2 FQGTGA. This CDR3 contains 15 residues. With V trimmed by 4 bases and J by 1 base, 1 base remained unmatched. The DNA for the CDR3 is TGTGCCAGCAGCTCGACTAGCGGGAGGTCCTACGAGCAGTACTTC. Its protein is CASSSTSGRSYEQYF.

This chain's CDR3 is CAWEGTGGSYGYTF. Written as DNA, the CDR3 is TGTGCCTGGGAGGGGACAGGGGGTTCTTATGGCTACACCTTC. This chain joins TRBV30 and TRBJ1-2; 11 positions match TRBD1. The CDR3 is made up of 14 amino acids. Unmatched junction bases numbered 7, after V lost 5 bases and J lost 5 bases. CDR1 GTSNPN and CDR2 SVGIG come from the germline V gene (reference sequence).

V usage is TRBV2 and J usage is TRBJ1-2; 7 nucleotides match TRBD1. The CDR3 runs to 12 residues. V shed 4 bases and J 4 bases; nucleotides not matched to a gene: 0. From germline, CDR1 is SNHLY and CDR2 FYNNEI. The CDR3 region has the DNA TGTGCCAGCAGTGGACAGGGCTATGGCTACACCTTC. It specifies CASSGQGYGYTF. Variable domain in full (rest from reference TRBV2 and TRBJ1-2): EPEVTQTPSHQVTQMGQEVILRCVPISNHLYFYWYRQILGQKVEFLVSFYNNEISEKSEIFDDQFSVERPDGSNFTLKIRSTKLEDSAMYFCASSGQGYGYTFGSGTRLTVV.

V usage is TRBV19 and J usage is TRBJ1-4, with a weak D call TRBD1 (5 bases). Germline V CDR1 and CDR2: LNHDA, SQIVND (reference sequence). This CDR3 spans 13 amino acids. V lost 5 bases and J 7 bases, leaving 11 bases between the germline ends. CDR3 amino acids: CASSGQGGEKLFF. CDR3 in DNA: TGTGCCAGTAGTGGTCAGGGTGGTGAAAAACTGTTTTTT.

This chain uses TRBV18 with TRBJ2-7; 11 bases match TRBD1. J was trimmed by 3 bases and V by 6 bases; bases with no gene match: 7. CDR1 and CDR2 from the germline V gene are KGHSH and LQKENI. This CDR3 spans 15 amino acids. The CDR3 sequence is CASSAGQGAFYEQYF. The CDR3 DNA sequence: TGTGCCAGCTCCGCCGGACAGGGGGCCTTCTACGAGCAGTACTTC.

The rearrangement joins TRBV14 to TRBJ2-6; D remains unclear. The CDR3 length is 15 residues. Germline V CDR1 and CDR2: SGHDN, FVKESK. V lost 3 bases to trimming and J lost 0 bases, with 6 bases between them. CDR3 bases: TGTGCCAGCAGCCATGAGGTCTCTGGGGCCAACGTCCTGACTTTC. This gives the protein CASSHEVSGANVLTF.